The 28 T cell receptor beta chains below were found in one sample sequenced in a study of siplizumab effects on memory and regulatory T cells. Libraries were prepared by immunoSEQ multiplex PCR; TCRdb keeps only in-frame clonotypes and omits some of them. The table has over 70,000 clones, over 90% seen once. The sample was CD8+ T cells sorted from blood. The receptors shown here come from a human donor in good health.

The CDR3 coding sequence is TGTGCCAGCAGTGTCGGAGCGGGAGGGCCAAAAGAGCAGTACTTC. Amino acids: CASSVGAGGPKEQYF. The rearrangement links TRBV2 to TRBJ2-7, with 10 bases that match TRBD2. J gave up 7 bases and V 4 bases, and 10 bases lay outside the gene matches. Germline assignment: CDR1 SNHLY and CDR2 FYNNEI. CDR3 size: 15 residues. Combining the CDR3 with reference TRBV2 and TRBJ2-7 gives the whole variable domain EPEVTQTPSHQVTQMGQEVILRCVPISNHLYFYWYRQILGQKVEFLVSFYNNEISEKSEIFDDQFSVERPDGSNFTLKIRSTKLEDSAMYFCASSVGAGGPKEQYFGPGTRLTVT.

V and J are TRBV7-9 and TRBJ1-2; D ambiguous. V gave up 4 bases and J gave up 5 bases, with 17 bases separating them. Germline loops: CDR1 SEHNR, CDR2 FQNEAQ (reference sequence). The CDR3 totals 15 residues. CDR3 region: CASSSYSPSSYGYTF. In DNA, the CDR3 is TGTGCCAGCAGCTCATATTCCCCGAGTTCGTATGGCTACACCTTC.

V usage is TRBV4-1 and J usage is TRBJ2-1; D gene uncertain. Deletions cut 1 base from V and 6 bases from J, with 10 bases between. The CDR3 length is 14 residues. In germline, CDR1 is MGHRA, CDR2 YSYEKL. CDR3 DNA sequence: TGCGCCAGCAGCCAAGCCTGGGCTGGCAATGAGCAGTTCTTC. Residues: CASSQAWAGNEQFF.

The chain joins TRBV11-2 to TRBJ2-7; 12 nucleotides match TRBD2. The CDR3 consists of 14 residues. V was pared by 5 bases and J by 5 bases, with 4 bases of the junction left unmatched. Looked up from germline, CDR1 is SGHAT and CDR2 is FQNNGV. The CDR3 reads CASSPSGRAHEQYF. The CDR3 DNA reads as TGTGCCAGCAGCCCTAGCGGGAGGGCCCACGAGCAGTACTTC. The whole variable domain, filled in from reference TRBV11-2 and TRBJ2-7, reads EAGVAQSPRYKIIEKRQSVAFWCNPISGHATLYWYQQILGQGPKLLIQFQNNGVVDDSQLPKDRFSAERLKGVDSTLKIQPAKLEDSAVYLCASSPSGRAHEQYFGPGTRLTVT.

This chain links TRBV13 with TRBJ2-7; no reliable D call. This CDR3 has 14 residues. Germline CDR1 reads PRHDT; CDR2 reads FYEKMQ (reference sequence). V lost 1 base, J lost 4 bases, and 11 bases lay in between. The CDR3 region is CASSLEGTPYEQYF. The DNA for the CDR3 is TGTGCCAGCAGCTTAGAGGGTACTCCTTACGAGCAGTACTTC.

This CDR3 reads CASSYSGGGPNEQFF. As DNA, the CDR3 is TGTGCCAGCAGTTACAGCGGGGGAGGGCCAAATGAGCAGTTCTTC. J is TRBJ2-1 and V is TRBV6-6; 8 bases agree with TRBD2. Trimming removed 2 bases from V and 7 bases from J; junction bases left unmatched: 7. Germline lookup yields CDR1 MNHNY and CDR2 SVGAGI (reference sequence). The CDR3 is made up of 15 amino acids.

The CDR3 sequence: CASSLAGGLGYEQYF. CDR3 bases: TGTGCCAGCAGCTTAGCGGGGGGACTAGGCTACGAGCAGTACTTC. The chain has TRBV7-2 and TRBJ2-7; 8 bases line up with TRBD2. The CDR3 runs 15 residues. V was pared by 0 bases and J by 3 bases, with 4 bases of the junction left unmatched. CDR1 and CDR2 (germline): SGHTA, FQGNSA.

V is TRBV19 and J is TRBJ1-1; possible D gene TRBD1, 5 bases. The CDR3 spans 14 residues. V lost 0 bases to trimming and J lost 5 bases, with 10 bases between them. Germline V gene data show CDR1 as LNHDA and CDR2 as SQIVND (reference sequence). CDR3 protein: CASSIDQGMTEAFF. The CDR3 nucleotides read TGTGCCAGTAGTATAGATCAGGGTATGACTGAAGCTTTCTTT.

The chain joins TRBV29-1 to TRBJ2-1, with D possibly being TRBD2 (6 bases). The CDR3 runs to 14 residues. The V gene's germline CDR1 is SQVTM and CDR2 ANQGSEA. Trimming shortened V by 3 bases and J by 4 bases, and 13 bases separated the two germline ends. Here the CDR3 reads CSVDRGRRYNEQFF. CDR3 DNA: TGCAGCGTTGATCGGGGGAGGAGGTACAATGAGCAGTTCTTC.

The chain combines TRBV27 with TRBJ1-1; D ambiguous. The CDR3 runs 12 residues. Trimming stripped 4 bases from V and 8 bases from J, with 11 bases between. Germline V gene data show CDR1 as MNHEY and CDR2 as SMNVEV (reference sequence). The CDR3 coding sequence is TGTGCCAGCAGTTCCCGTTTGAAAGAAGCTTTCTTT. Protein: CASSSRLKEAFF.

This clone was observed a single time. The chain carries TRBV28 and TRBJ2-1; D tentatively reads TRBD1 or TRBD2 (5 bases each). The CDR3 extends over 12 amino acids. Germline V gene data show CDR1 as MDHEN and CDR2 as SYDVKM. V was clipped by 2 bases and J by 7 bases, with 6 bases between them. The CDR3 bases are TGTGCCAGCAGTTTAGAGGGGAATGAGCAGTTCTTC. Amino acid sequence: CASSLEGNEQFF.

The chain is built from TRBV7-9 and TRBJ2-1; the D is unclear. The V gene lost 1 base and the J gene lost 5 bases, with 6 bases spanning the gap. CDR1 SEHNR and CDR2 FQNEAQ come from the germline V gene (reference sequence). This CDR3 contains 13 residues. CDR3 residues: CASSLVFDNEQFF. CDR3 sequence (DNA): TGTGCCAGCAGCTTAGTCTTTGACAATGAGCAGTTCTTC.

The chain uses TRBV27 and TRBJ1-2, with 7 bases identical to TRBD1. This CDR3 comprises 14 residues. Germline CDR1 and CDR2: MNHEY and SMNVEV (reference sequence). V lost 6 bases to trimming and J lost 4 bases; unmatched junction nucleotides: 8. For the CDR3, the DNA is TGTGCCAGCAGCGACAGGGAGTCTACCTATGGCTACACCTTC. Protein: CASSDRESTYGYTF.

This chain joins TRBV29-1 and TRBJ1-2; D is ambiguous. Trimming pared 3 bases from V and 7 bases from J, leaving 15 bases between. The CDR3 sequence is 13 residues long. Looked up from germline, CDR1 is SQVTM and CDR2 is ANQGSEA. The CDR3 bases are TGCAGCGTTGATATGCCTGGGGTAGGTGGCTACACCTTC. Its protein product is CSVDMPGVGGYTF.

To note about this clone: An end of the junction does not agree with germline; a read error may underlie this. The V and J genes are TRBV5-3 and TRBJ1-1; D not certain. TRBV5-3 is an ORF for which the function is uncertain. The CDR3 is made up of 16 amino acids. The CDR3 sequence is CARSLGDGEWVTEAFF. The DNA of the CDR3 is TGTGCCAGAAGTTTGGGAGACGGGGAATGGGTCACTGAAGCTTTCTTT.

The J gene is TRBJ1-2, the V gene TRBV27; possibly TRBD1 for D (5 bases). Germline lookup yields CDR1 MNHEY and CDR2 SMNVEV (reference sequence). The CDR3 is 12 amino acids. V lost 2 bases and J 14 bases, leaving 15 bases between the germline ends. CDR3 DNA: TGTGCCAGCAGTTTAGGGGTAGGGGTGTGGACCTTC. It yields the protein CASSLGVGVWTF.

The CDR3, as DNA: TGTGCCAGCAGCTTGGGGGGGATTGAGCAGTTCTTC. Its protein product is CASSLGGIEQFF. The rearrangement links TRBV7-9 to TRBJ2-1, with 7 positions matching TRBD2. Germline values: CDR1 SEHNR, CDR2 FQNEAQ (reference sequence). The CDR3 sequence is 12 residues long. The ends lost 3 bases at V and 9 bases at J; junction bases unmatched: 2.

The CDR3 sequence: CASSSSEYTQYF. CDR3 nucleotides: TGTGCCAGCAGCTCTAGCGAGTATACGCAGTATTTT. This sequence joins TRBV7-9 and TRBJ2-3; possible D gene TRBD2, 6 bases. There are 12 residues in the CDR3. Trimming stripped 4 bases from V and 7 bases from J, with 9 bases between. Germline-derived CDR1 and CDR2 are SEHNR and FQNEAQ (reference sequence). Full variable domain (rest looked up from reference TRBV7-9 and TRBJ2-3): DTGVSQNPRHKITKRGQNVTFRCDPISEHNRLYWYRQTLGQGPEFLTYFQNEAQLEKSRLLSDRFSAERPKGSFSTLEIQRTEQGDSAMYLCASSSSEYTQYFGPGTRLTVL.

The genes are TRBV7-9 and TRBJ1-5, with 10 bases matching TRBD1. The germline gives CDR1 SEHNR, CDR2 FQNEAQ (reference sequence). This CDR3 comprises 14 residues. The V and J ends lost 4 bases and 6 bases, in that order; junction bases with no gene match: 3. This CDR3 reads CASSSGTGVQPQHF. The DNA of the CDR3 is TGTGCCAGCAGCTCCGGGACAGGGGTTCAGCCCCAGCATTTT.

CDR3 nucleotides: TGTGCCAGCAGCTTAGGCATTCGGCTAGCGGGCCACAATGAGCAGTTCTTC. It is translated as CASSLGIRLAGHNEQFF. The chain joins TRBV7-8 to TRBJ2-1; 8 positions match TRBD2. Germline-derived CDR1 and CDR2 are SGHVS and FQNEAQ. The CDR3 contains 17 residues. After removal of 1 base from V and 5 bases from J, the junction contained 10 bases not matched to a gene.

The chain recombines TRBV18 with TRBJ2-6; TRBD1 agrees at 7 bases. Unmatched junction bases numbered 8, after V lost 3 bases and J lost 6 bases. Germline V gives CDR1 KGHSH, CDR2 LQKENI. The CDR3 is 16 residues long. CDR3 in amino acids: CASSPEGTVEANVLTF. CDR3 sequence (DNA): TGTGCCAGCTCACCTGAGGGGACAGTCGAGGCCAACGTCCTGACTTTC.

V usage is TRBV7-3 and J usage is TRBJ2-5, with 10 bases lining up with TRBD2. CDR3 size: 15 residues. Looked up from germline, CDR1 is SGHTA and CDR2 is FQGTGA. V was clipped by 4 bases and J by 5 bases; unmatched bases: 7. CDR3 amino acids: CASSSLAGGRETQYF. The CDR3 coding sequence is TGTGCCAGCAGCTCTTTAGCGGGAGGCCGGGAGACCCAGTACTTC. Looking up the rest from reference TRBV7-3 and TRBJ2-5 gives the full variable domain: GAGVSQTPSNKVTEKGKYVELRCDPISGHTALYWYRQSLGQGPEFLIYFQGTGAADDSGLPNDRFFAVRPEGSVSTLKIQRTERGDSAVYLCASSSLAGGRETQYFGPGTRLLVL.

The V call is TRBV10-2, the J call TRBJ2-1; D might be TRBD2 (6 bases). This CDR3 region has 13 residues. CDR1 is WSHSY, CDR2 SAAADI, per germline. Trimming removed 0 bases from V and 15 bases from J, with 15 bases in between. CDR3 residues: CASSESTRGGGFF. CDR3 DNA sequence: TGCGCCAGCAGTGAGTCAACGCGGGGTGGTGGGTTCTTC.

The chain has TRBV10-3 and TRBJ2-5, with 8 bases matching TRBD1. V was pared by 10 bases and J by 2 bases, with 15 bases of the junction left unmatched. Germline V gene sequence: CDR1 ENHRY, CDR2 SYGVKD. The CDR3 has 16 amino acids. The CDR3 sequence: CATRDDLGQGQETQYF. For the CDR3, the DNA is TGTGCCACCAGGGACGACCTCGGACAGGGTCAAGAGACCCAGTACTTC.

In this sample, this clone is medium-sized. The CDR3 here is CASSIFFSMNTEAFF. The CDR3 nucleotides are TGTGCCAGCAGTATCTTCTTCTCCATGAACACTGAAGCTTTCTTT. The genes are TRBV27 and TRBJ1-1; D unclear. The CDR3 totals 15 residues. The germline CDR1 and CDR2 sequences are MNHEY and SMNVEV (reference sequence). Trimming stripped 5 bases from V and 0 bases from J, with 13 bases between.

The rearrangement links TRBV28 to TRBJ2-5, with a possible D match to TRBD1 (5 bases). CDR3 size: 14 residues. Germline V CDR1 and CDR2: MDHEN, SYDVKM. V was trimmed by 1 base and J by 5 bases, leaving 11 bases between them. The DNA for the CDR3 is TGTGCCAGCAGTTTATTCCAGGGCCGGGAGACCCAGTACTTC. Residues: CASSLFQGRETQYF.

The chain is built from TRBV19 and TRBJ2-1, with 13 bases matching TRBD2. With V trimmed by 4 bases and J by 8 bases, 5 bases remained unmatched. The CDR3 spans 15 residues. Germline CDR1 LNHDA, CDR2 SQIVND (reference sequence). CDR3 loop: CASSTGLAGFDEQFF. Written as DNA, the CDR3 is TGTGCCAGTAGTACGGGACTAGCGGGATTCGATGAGCAGTTCTTC.

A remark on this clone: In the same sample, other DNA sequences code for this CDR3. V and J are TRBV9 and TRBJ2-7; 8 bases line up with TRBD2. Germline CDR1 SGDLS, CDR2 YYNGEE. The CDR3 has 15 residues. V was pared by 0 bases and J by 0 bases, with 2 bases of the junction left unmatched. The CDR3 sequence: CASSVGGRFSYEQYF. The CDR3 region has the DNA TGTGCCAGCAGCGTAGGCGGGAGGTTCTCCTACGAGCAGTACTTC.